This TCR beta chain was observed in a study of T-cell memory formation after mild COVID-19. This clonotype was observed a few times. V was shortened by 5 bases and J by 6 bases, with 9 bases between the two germline ends. This CDR3 comprises 12 residues. Per the germline V gene, CDR1 is LNHNV and CDR2 is YYDKDF (reference sequence). TCRdb reanalysed the 5' RACE reads using MiXCR and keeps one entry per CDR3 protein. The sample consists of more than 10,000 distinct CDR3 sequences, 16% of them appearing once. What was sequenced was PBMCs or a T cell subset sorted from them (not recorded which). This clonotype was sampled from a man aged 18 to 29 who had mild COVID-19 (a few samples of this study predate the infection). Cell type and time point are not known. V gene TRBV15 combines with J gene TRBJ2-3; D gene unclear. CDR3 coding DNA: TGTGCCACCAGCCCTATAAGCGATACGCAGTATTTT. This codes for CATSPISDTQYF.